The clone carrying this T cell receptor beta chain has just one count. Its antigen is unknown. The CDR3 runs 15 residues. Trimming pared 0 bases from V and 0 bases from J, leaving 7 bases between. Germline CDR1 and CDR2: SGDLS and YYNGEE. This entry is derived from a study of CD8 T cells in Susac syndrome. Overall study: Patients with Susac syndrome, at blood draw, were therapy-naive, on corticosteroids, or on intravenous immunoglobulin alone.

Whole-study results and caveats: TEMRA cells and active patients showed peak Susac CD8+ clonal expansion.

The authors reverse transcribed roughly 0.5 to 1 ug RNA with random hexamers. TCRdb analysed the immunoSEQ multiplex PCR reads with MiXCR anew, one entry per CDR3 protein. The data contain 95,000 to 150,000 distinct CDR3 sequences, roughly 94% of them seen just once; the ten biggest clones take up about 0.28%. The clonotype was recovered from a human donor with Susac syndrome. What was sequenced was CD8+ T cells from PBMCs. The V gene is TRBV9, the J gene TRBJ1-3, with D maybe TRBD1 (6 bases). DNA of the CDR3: TGTGCCAGCAGCGTAGGGGGGCCCTCTGGAAACACCATATATTTT. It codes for CASSVGGPSGNTIYF.